The source of this TCR beta chain is a study of PD-1 blockade in classical Hodgkin lymphoma. In the study overall: Once every 2 weeks, patients received intravenous nivolumab at 3 mg/kg.

Germline V gene lookup returns CDR1 SGHDT and CDR2 YYEEEE. This CDR3 comprises 13 residues. Brentuximab vedotin exposure varied, and every patient relapsed after autologous stem cell transplantation. Notes on this clone: The antigen is undetermined. The junction shows a germline mismatch at one end, possibly a read error.

General study findings and limits: Only CD4+ TCR diversity, not CD8+, had risen significantly by C4D1. Possibly reflecting disease activity or prior therapy, repertoire differences have causes that remain undefined. Complete responders entered with baseline diversity on par with newly diagnosed patients, the results showed.

This table comes from immunoSEQ multiplex PCR, and its TCRdb copy is limited to in-frame clones, with some not included. The data show 20,000 to 30,000 clones, 67% seen once. The receptor was derived from a human donor with classical Hodgkin lymphoma. This sequence joins TRBV5-6 and TRBJ1-3, with D tentatively TRBD1 (5 bases). The sequences come from peripheral blood mononuclear cells (PBMCs), collected before the second cycle of nivolumab. The CDR3: CAGRAFNGNTIYF. The CDR3 DNA is TGTGCCGGCAGGGCCTTTAATGGAAACACCATATATTTT.